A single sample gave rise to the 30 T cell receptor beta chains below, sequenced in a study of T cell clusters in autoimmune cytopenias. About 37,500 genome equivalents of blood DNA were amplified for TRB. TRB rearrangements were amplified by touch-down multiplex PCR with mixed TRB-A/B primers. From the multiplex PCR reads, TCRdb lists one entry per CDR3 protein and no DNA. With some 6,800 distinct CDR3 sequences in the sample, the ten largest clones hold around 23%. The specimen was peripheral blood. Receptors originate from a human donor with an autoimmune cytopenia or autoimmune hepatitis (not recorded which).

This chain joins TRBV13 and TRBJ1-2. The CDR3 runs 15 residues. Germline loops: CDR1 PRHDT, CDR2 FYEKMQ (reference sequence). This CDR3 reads CASSSGATMNYGYTF.

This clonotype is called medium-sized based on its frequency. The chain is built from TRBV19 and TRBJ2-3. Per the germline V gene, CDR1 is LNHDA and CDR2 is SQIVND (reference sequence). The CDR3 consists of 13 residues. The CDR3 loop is CASSNGNTDTQYF.

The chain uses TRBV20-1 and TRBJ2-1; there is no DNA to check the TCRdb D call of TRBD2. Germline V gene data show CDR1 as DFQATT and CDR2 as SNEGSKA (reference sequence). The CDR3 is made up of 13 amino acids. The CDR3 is CSARVASGRLRFF.

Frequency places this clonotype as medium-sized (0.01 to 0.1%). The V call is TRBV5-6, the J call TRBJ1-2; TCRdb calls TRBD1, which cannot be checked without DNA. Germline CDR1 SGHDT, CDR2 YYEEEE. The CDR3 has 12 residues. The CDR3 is CASSLTGYGYTF.

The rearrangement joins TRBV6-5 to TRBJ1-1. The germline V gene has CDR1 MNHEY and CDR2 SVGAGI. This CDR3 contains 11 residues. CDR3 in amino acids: CATGMNTEAFF.

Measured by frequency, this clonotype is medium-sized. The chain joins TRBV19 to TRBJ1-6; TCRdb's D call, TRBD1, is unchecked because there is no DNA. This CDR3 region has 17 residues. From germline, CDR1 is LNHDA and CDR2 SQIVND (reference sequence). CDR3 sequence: CASSMDLGRLYNSPLHF.

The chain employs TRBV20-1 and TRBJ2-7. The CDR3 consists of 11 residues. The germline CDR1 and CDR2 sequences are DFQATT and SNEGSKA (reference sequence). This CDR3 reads CSARSRVEQYF.

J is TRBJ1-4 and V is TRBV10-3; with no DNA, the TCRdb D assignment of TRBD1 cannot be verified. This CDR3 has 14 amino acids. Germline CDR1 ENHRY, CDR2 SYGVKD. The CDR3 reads CAPHPKGQNEKLFF.

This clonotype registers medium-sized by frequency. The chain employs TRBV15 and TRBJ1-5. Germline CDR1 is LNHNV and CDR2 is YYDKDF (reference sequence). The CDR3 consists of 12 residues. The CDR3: CATSRPDLAQHF.

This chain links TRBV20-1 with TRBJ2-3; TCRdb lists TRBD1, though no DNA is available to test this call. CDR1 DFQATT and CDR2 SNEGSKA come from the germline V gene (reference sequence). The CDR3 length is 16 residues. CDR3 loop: CSATNPGTGNTDTQYF.

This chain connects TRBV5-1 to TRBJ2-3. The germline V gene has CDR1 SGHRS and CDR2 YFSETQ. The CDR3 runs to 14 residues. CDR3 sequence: CASSLSPGTDTQYF.

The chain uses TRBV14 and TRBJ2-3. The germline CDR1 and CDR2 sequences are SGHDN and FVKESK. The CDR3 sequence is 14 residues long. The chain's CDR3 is CASSQGLGSDTQYF.

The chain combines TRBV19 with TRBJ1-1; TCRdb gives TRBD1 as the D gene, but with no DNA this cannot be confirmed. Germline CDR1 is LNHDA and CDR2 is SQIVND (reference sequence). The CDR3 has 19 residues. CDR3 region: CATRNPPPGPKRRDTEAFF.

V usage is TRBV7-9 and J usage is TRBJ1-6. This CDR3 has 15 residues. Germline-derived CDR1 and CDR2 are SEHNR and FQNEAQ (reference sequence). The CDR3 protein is CASSLAREVGSPLHF.

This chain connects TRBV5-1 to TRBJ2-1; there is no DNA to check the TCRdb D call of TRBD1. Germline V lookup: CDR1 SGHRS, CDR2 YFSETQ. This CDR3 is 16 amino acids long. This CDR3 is CASTYILGQSYNEQFF.

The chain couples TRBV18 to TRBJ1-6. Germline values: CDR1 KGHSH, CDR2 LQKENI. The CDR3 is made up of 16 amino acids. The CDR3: CASSERPGPDNSPLHF.

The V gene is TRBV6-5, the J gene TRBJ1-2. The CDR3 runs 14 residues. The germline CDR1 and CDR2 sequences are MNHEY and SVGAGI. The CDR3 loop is CASSYSGSGDGYTF.

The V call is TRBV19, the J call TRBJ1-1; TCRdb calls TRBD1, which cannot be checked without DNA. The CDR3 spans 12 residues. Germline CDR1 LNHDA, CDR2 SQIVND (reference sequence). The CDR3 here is CASSISGSDAFF. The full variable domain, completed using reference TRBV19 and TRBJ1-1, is DGGITQSPKYLFRKEGQNVTLSCEQNLNHDAMYWYRQDPGQGLRLIYYSQIVNDFQKGDIAEGYSVSREKKESFPLTVTSAQKNPTAFYLCASSISGSDAFFGQGTRLTVV.

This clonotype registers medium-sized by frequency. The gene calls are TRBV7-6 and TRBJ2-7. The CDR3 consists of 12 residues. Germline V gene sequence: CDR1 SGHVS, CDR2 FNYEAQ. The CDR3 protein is CASSPSGYEQYF. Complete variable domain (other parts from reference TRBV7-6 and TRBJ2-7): GAGVSQSPRYKVTKRGQDVALRCDPISGHVSLYWYRQALGQGPEFLTYFNYEAQQDKSGLPNDRFSAERPEGSISTLTIQRTEQRDSAMYRCASSPSGYEQYFGPGTRLTVT.

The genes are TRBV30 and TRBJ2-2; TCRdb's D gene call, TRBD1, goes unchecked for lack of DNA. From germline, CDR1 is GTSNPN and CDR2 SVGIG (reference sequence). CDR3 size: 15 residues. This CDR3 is CAWYTGTANTGELFF.

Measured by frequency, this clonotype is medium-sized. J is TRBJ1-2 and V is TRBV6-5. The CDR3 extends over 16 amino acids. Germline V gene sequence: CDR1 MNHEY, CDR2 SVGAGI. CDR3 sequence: CASSYSLRSHYYGYTF.

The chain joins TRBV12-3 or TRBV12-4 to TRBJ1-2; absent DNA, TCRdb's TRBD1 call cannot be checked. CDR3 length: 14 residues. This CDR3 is CASTPEGSGYGYTF.

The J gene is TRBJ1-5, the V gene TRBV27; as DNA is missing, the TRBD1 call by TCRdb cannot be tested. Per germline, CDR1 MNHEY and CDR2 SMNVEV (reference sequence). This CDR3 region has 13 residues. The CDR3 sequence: CASSLYRGQPQHF.

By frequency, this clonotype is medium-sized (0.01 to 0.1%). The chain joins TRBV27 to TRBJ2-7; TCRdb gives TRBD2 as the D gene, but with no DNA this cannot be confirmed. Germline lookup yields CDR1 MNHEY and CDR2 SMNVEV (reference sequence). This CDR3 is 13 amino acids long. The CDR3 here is CASGPPGPYEQYF.

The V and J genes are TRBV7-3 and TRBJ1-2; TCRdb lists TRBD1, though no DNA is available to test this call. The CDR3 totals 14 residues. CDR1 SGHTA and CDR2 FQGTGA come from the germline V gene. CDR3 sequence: CASSFGQGAEGYTF.

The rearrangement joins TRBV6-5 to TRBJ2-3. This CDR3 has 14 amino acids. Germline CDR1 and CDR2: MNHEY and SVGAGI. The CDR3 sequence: CASSYSFRVDTQYF.

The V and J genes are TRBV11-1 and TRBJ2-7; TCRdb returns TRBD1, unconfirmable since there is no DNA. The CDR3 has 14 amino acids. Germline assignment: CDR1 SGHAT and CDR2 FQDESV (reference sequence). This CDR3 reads CASRPDVKAYEQCF.

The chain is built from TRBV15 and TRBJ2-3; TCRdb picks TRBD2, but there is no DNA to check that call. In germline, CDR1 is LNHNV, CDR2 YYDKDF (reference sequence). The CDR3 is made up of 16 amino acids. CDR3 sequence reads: CATSREMGRGTDTQYF.

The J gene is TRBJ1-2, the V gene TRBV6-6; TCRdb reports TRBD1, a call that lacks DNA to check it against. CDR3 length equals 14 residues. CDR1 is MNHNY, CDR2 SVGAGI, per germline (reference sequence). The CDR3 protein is CASSRDRNSYGYTF.

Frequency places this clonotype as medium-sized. The CDR3 protein is CASSIVGLDTQYF. The V call is TRBV19, the J call TRBJ2-3. The CDR3 is 13 residues long. CDR1 and CDR2 from the germline V gene are LNHDA and SQIVND (reference sequence).